These T cell receptor beta chains were read from a single sample in a study of CD8+CD57+ T cells in acquired aplastic anemia. TCRdb reprocessed the reads with MiXCR, giving one entry per CDR3 protein. This sample has some 290,000 distinct CDR3 sequences; 45% to 70% occur once, and the top ten carry 8%. Material: sorted CD4+, CD8+, or CD8+CD57+ T cells (not recorded which) from PBMCs. The receptors come from a human donor with severe aplastic anemia or a healthy control (not recorded which). Each CDR3 is given with its conserved first and last residue. A D gene is named only where the DNA matches it firmly. The listing skips clone size in some rows; elsewhere it reads once, few, many or a size class.

>.|TRBV12-3/TRBV12-4|TRBJ2-4|.
TGTGCCAGCAGTTTGGCACTTAACGGGAAAGGCAAAAACATTCAGTACTTC
CASSLALNGKGKNIQYF
>TRBD1|TRBV5-1|TRBJ1-2|.
TGCGCCAGCAGCCTGGGACAGGGGCGAAACTATGGCTACACCTTC
CASSLGQGRNYGYTF
>.|TRBV6-1|TRBJ2-1|many
TGTGCCAGCAGTGAACTCGTTGGACCATCTTCGGGACAGTTCTTC
CASSELVGPSSGQFF
>.|TRBV25-1|TRBJ1-4|.
TGTGCCAGCAGTGAGGGGAGGGGAGCTAATGAAAAACTGTTTTTT
CASSEGRGANEKLFF
>TRBD1|TRBV5-8|TRBJ1-2|many
TGTGCCAGCAGCTTGCTGGCCTTTTCGGGACAGGGAGGAGGCTACACCTTC
CASSLLAFSGQGGGYTF
>.|TRBV20-1|TRBJ2-3|once
TGCAGTGCTAGGGCCGGGCTCTCCACAGATACGCAGTATTTT
CSARAGLSTDTQYF
>.|TRBV7-2|TRBJ2-1|.
TGTGCCAGCAGCCCGAACTGGGAGCAGTTCTTC
CASSPNWEQFF
>.|TRBV20-1|TRBJ1-2|.
TGCAGTGCTAGTCTGGGGACCATCTATGGCTACACCTTC
CSASLGTIYGYTF
>.|TRBV6-1|TRBJ2-1|.
TGTGCCAGCAGTTACAACGGGGGATCCTACAATGAGCAGTTCTTC
CASSYNGGSYNEQFF
>TRBD1|TRBV15|TRBJ1-4|once
TGCGCCACCAGACGGGACAGGGGGCCTGGTGAAAAACTGTTTTTT
CATRRDRGPGEKLFF
>.|TRBV30|TRBJ2-7|many
TGTGCCTGGAGTGTGGGGACATATAACTCCTACGAGCAGTACTTC
CAWSVGTYNSYEQYF
>.|TRBV7-3|TRBJ1-6|.
TGTGCCAGCAGCTTGGAGGCAGGGAGGAATTCACCCCTCCACTTT
CASSLEAGRNSPLHF
>.|TRBV28|TRBJ1-1|many
TGTGCCAGCAGTTTCTCAGGCTTGAACACTGAAGCTTTCTTT
CASSFSGLNTEAFF
>.|TRBV19|TRBJ2-7|.
TGTGCCAGTAGTTCCGGGACAATCTCCTACGAGCAGTACTTC
CASSSGTISYEQYF
>TRBD2|TRBV5-1|TRBJ2-7|.
TGCGCCAGCAGCTTCGGGGGACTAGAAACCTACGAGCAGTACTTC
CASSFGGLETYEQYF
>TRBD1|TRBV12-5|TRBJ2-1|.
TGTGCTAGTGGTTTACAGGGGGCCTGGGAGCAGTTCTTC
CASGLQGAWEQFF
>.|TRBV10-3|TRBJ2-1|.
TGTGCCATCAAGGCTAGCGAGTACAATGAGCAGTTCTTC
CAIKASEYNEQFF
>TRBD1|TRBV2|TRBJ1-2|.
TGTGCCAGCAGTGTCCGGCAGGGACAGGGCCAAGGCTACACCTTC
CASSVRQGQGQGYTF
>.|TRBV7-2|TRBJ2-3|.
TGTGCCAGCAGCATAACGTGGAGGGCGACAGATACGCAGTATTTT
CASSITWRATDTQYF
>.|TRBV14|TRBJ2-4|many
TGTGCCAGCAGCCAAGCCCACTGGACAAAGGACTTC
CASSQAHWTKDF
>.|TRBV4-2|TRBJ2-5|.
TGTGCCAGCAGCCAAGGGACAAGGGAGACCCAGTACTTC
CASSQGTRETQYF
>TRBD2|TRBV7-2|TRBJ2-3|.
TGTGCCAGCAGCTTAATGATAGCGGGAGAGGGGACGCAGTATTTT
CASSLMIAGEGTQYF
>.|TRBV6-5|TRBJ2-2|.
TGTGCCAGCAGTTACTCGACTTCTAGTCCGACGAACACCGGGGAGCTGTTTTTT
CASSYSTSSPTNTGELFF
>.|TRBV15|TRBJ1-2|few
TGTGCCACCAGCACCTCGCCAGGAGGCTATGGCTACACCTTC
CATSTSPGGYGYTF
>TRBD1|TRBV9|TRBJ2-2|.
TGTGCCAGCAGCGTAGGAGCACAGGGGGGCCTGAACACCGGGGAGCTGTTTTTT
CASSVGAQGGLNTGELFF
>.|TRBV9|TRBJ2-3|.
TGTGCCAGCAGCGCGGCCCTACTGAGCACAGATACGCAGTATTTT
CASSAALLSTDTQYF
>TRBD2|TRBV7-9|TRBJ2-7|.
TGTGCCAGCAGCCTTGCCGGACTAGCGGGAGTGTACGAGCAGTACTTC
CASSLAGLAGVYEQYF
>TRBD2|TRBV5-6|TRBJ2-5|few
TGTGCCAGCAGCTTGCTCGGGACTAGGTACCAAGAGACCCAGTACTTC
CASSLLGTRYQETQYF
>TRBD2|TRBV30|TRBJ2-1|.
TGTGCCTGGAGCCCCTTACTAGCGGGGACCTACAATGAGCAGTTCTTC
CAWSPLLAGTYNEQFF
>TRBD2|TRBV10-1|TRBJ2-3|.
TGCGCCAGCAGTGACGGGAGCGGGGGGGTCACAGATACGCAGTATTTT
CASSDGSGGVTDTQYF
>.|TRBV29-1|TRBJ1-1|.
TGCAGCGTCGAGACAGACAACACTGAAGCTTTCTTT
CSVETDNTEAFF
>.|TRBV7-2|TRBJ2-7|once
TGTGCCAGCAGCTTAGAGTTTTGGTACGAGCAGTACTTC
CASSLEFWYEQYF
>TRBD1|TRBV29-1|TRBJ1-2|once
TGCAGCGTTTCCGGGGCAGGGGGCGACTATGGCTACACCTTC
CSVSGAGGDYGYTF
>TRBD2|TRBV7-2|TRBJ2-3|.
TGTGCCAGCAGCACCCGCGGTGGCGGGGGGGCCCGTGGAGATACGCAGTATTTT
CASSTRGGGGARGDTQYF
>.|TRBV2|TRBJ2-7|few
TGTGCCAGCAGTGAACAGGGACAAGGAAACGAGCAGTACTTC
CASSEQGQGNEQYF
>.|TRBV2|TRBJ1-6|.
TGTGCCAGCAGTGAATTTAGTGTACAGGGCAATTCACCCCTCCACTTT
CASSEFSVQGNSPLHF
>TRBD1|TRBV19|TRBJ1-2|.
TGTGCCAGTAGTCCTCGACAGGGCGATGGCTACACCTTC
CASSPRQGDGYTF
>.|TRBV7-2|TRBJ1-6|.
TGTGCCAGCAGTGGGGAGGCGTGGAATCCACCCCTCCACTTT
CASSGEAWNPPLHF
>.|TRBV7-9|TRBJ2-7|few
TGTGCCAGCAGCCCCGGGGCCTACGAGCAGTACTTC
CASSPGAYEQYF
>TRBD1|TRBV19|TRBJ1-1|.
TGTGCCAGTAGTAAGGGGGCGGCCCGGAACACTGAAGCTTTCTTT
CASSKGAARNTEAFF
>.|TRBV20-1|TRBJ2-7|.
TGCAGTGCCTCACTTGGCTGGGTAACCTACGAGCAGTACTTC
CSASLGWVTYEQYF
>.|TRBV9|TRBJ2-2|many
TGTGCCAGCAGCGTAGGGGTAGATCGAGCCACCGGGGAGCTGTTTTTT
CASSVGVDRATGELFF
>.|TRBV20-1|TRBJ2-7|few
TGCAGTGCTACGAGCGCGGGGTCCTACGAGCAGTACTTC
CSATSAGSYEQYF
>TRBD1|TRBV10-1|TRBJ1-2|.
TGCGCCAGCAGTGAAGAGGACAGGGCGCGTCGTAAGGGCTACACCTTC
CASSEEDRARRKGYTF
>.|TRBV20-1|TRBJ1-6|.
TGCAGTGCTAGGGGAGTGGGACCTCCCCCTTCACCCCTCCACTTT
CSARGVGPPPSPLHF
>TRBD1|TRBV5-7|TRBJ2-7|many
TGTGCCAGCAGCTATCCGGGACAGGGAGACTACGAGCAGTACTTC
CASSYPGQGDYEQYF
>TRBD1|TRBV20-1|TRBJ2-1|.
TGCAGTGCCACAGGGGCGGATTACAATGAGCAGTTCTTC
CSATGADYNEQFF
>TRBD2|TRBV20-1|TRBJ2-3|.
TGCAGTTGGGTGGGGCGGGGGGCCCGCACAGATACGCAGTATTTT
CSWVGRGARTDTQYF
>TRBD1|TRBV29-1|TRBJ2-1|few
TGCAGCGTACGCGGACTGGGACAGGGCAATGAGCAGTTCTTC
CSVRGLGQGNEQFF
>.|TRBV10-3|TRBJ2-5|.
TGTGCCATCCGCGGGGACCGCAATCAGCCCCAGTACTTC
CAIRGDRNQPQYF
>.|TRBV4-1|TRBJ1-5|.
TGCGCCAGCAGCCAAGGGGCCGGCAATCAGCCCCAGCATTTT
CASSQGAGNQPQHF
>.|TRBV10-3|TRBJ2-1|.
TGTGCCATCCAAAGTAGGGGGGGATTAGCCAATGAGCAGTTCTTC
CAIQSRGGLANEQFF
>TRBD2|TRBV7-2|TRBJ2-7|.
TGTGCCAGCAGCTGGGGACTAGCGGTCTACGAGCAGTACTTC
CASSWGLAVYEQYF
>.|TRBV15|TRBJ2-7|.
TGTGCCACCAGCTCACGGGAGTGGGGGGTCGAGCAGTACTTC
CATSSREWGVEQYF
>.|TRBV24-1|TRBJ2-1|.
TGTGCCACCAGCCCCCCTTTCACACAGGGACCCTACAATGAGCAGTTCTTC
CATSPPFTQGPYNEQFF
>.|TRBV20-1|TRBJ2-7|few
TGCAGTGCTAGGTCGTCGGGAAGCTCCTACGAGCAGTACTTC
CSARSSGSSYEQYF
>TRBD2|TRBV7-3|TRBJ2-5|many
TGTGCCAGCAGCTCGGCTAGCGGCGCGCAAGAGACCCAGTACTTC
CASSSASGAQETQYF